These 19 T cell receptor beta chains were all obtained from the same sample, sequenced in a study of blood T cells in healthy people across ages. For the second PCR, which ran for about 6 to 11 cycles, a sample-barcoded 5' primer and a J-beta primer mix were used. TCRdb redid the calling of the 5' RACE reads with MiXCR, one entry per CDR3 protein. There are 600,000 to 850,000 distinct CDR3 sequences in the sample; approximately 25% occur only once, and roughly 9% lies in the top ten. These data also featured in a second study, about T cells of mothers and their children.

Input material: blood. These receptor sequences come from a boy aged 10-17 years in good health.

V gene TRBV29-1 combines with J gene TRBJ2-1; 7 bases align to TRBD1. The CDR3 is 13 residues long. CDR1 is SQVTM, CDR2 ANQGSEA, per germline. V shed 3 bases and J 5 bases; nucleotides not matched to a gene: 4. CDR3 nucleotides: TGCAGCGTTGAGGCACAGGGGAACAATGAGCAGTTCTTC. Protein sequence: CSVEAQGNNEQFF.

The V call is TRBV12-3 or TRBV12-4, the J call TRBJ2-7; no definite D call. There are 11 residues in the CDR3. The V gene lost 8 bases and the J gene lost 2 bases, with 7 bases spanning the gap. CDR3 sequence reads: CASGQPYEQYF. CDR3 bases: TGTGCCAGCGGGCAGCCCTACGAGCAGTACTTC.

This clonotype was picked up a small number of times. This chain joins TRBV7-2 and TRBJ2-5; no reliable D call. Germline values: CDR1 SGHTA, CDR2 FQGNSA. V gave up 4 bases and J gave up 0 bases, with 9 bases separating them. The length of the CDR3 is 14 residues. The CDR3 DNA reads TGTGCCAGCAGCTACGCCTTGTACCAAGAGACCCAGTACTTC. The encoded protein is CASSYALYQETQYF.

The rearrangement links TRBV29-1 to TRBJ1-1; D not resolved. Germline CDR1 SQVTM, CDR2 ANQGSEA. Deletions cut 7 bases from V and 5 bases from J, with 11 bases between. The CDR3 consists of 11 residues. CDR3 sequence: CSASLWTEAFF. DNA for the CDR3: TGCAGCGCCTCGCTGTGGACTGAAGCTTTCTTT.

The table lists this clonotype with a few counts. The chain uses TRBV7-8 and TRBJ1-2; D uncertain. The CDR3 length is 15 residues. Germline loops: CDR1 SGHVS, CDR2 FQNEAQ. The V end was cut by 5 bases, the J end by 7 bases, with 20 bases between. CDR3 sequence (DNA): TGTGCCAGCAGCCGGGAACGTTGGGTTTCCAGTGGCTACACCTTC. Its protein is CASSRERWVSSGYTF.

The rearrangement joins TRBV12-3 or TRBV12-4 to TRBJ2-4; D might be TRBD1 or TRBD2, each matching 5 bases. The CDR3 has 14 residues. Trimming removed 7 bases at V and 13 bases at J, with 23 bases between. DNA for the CDR3: TGTGCCAGCACAGGGAGTACAGGTTGGGTCCCCCAGTACTTC. This sequence encodes CASTGSTGWVPQYF.

This chain links TRBV29-1 with TRBJ2-2; D not certain. V dropped 5 bases and J dropped 7 bases, with 8 bases sitting between them. The CDR3 spans 11 residues. Germline CDR1 and CDR2: SQVTM and ANQGSEA. DNA of the CDR3: TGCAGCGTTTTTGAGGTCGGGGAGCTGTTTTTT. It translates to CSVFEVGELFF.

CDR3 nucleotides: TGTGCCAGCAGCCAAGGGCCCCGTCCCGAGCAGTACTTC. Protein product: CASSQGPRPEQYF. The chain carries TRBV7-9 and TRBJ2-7, with D unclear. Looked up from germline, CDR1 is SEHNR and CDR2 is FQNEAQ (reference sequence). The V and J ends lost 5 bases and 6 bases respectively, with 14 bases between them. The CDR3 sequence is 13 residues long.

The gene calls are TRBV20-1 and TRBJ2-2; TRBD1 agrees at 10 bases. This CDR3 has 14 amino acids. Looked up from germline, CDR1 is DFQATT and CDR2 is SNEGSKA (reference sequence). V shed 3 bases, J shed 5 bases, and the junction held 3 bases outside the gene matches. CDR3 in DNA: TGCAGTGCTAGGGGGGACAGGGGAACCGGGGAGCTGTTTTTT. Amino acids: CSARGDRGTGELFF.

This clonotype was counted between two and nine times. V gene TRBV10-3 combines with J gene TRBJ2-3; 10 nucleotides align to TRBD2. Germline CDR1 and CDR2: ENHRY and SYGVKD. The CDR3 is 14 amino acids. With V trimmed by 10 bases and J by 1 base, 5 bases remained unmatched. CDR3 DNA: TGTGCCACCACCGGGACTAGCGGCACAGATACGCAGTATTTT. This gives the protein CATTGTSGTDTQYF.

This clonotype was seen a few times. The J gene is TRBJ2-5, the V gene TRBV5-1, with 7 bases aligning to TRBD2. The CDR3 runs to 14 residues. The germline V gene has CDR1 SGHRS and CDR2 YFSETQ. V trimming: 2 bases; J trimming: 5 bases; junction bases outside the gene matches: 6. The CDR3, as DNA: TGCGCCAGCAGCTTCGGCGGGGGAGAGGAGACCCAGTACTTC. Translation: CASSFGGGEETQYF.

V is TRBV28 and J is TRBJ2-5; D gene unclear. V lost 2 bases and J lost 2, with 6 bases in between. The germline V gene has CDR1 MDHEN and CDR2 SYDVKM. The CDR3 totals 13 residues. CDR3 sequence reads: CASSLNNQETQYF. The CDR3 bases are TGTGCCAGCAGTTTAAACAATCAAGAGACCCAGTACTTC.

The gene calls are TRBV10-1 and TRBJ2-1, with D unresolved. The J call may not be correct, given that the DNA end is closer to TRBJ2-7. Germline V lookup: CDR1 WNHNN, CDR2 SYGVQD (reference sequence). The length of the CDR3 is 14 residues. The CDR3 reads CASSVGASRYEQYF. The CDR3 DNA reads TGCGCCAGCAGTGTTGGTGCCTCTCGCTACGAGCAGTACTTC.

The sample holds a few counts of this clonotype. This chain connects TRBV20-1 to TRBJ2-5, with TRBD2 matching over 13 bases. The DNA end is more similar to TRBJ2-1, so the J call may be wrong. CDR3 length: 18 residues. Germline lookup yields CDR1 DFQATT and CDR2 SNEGSKA (reference sequence). The CDR3 region has the DNA TGCAGTGCTAGGGTTTCCGGGACTAGCGGGACTCTCAACAATGAGCAGTTCTTC. It is translated as CSARVSGTSGTLNNEQFF.

The CDR3 sequence is CSAGGTSAYEQYF. In DNA form, the CDR3 reads TGCAGTGCCGGGGGGACGAGTGCCTACGAGCAGTACTTC. The chain carries TRBV20-1 and TRBJ2-1; 7 nucleotides line up with TRBD2. Gene TRBJ2-7 matches the end of the DNA better, so the J call may be wrong. The CDR3 extends over 13 amino acids. Looked up from germline, CDR1 is DFQATT and CDR2 is SNEGSKA (reference sequence).

This clonotype was recorded a few times. The chain couples TRBV11-3 to TRBJ2-3, with D maybe TRBD2 (6 bases). The CDR3 runs to 18 residues. Germline V CDR1 and CDR2: SGHNT, YENEEA. V was shortened by 4 bases and J by 4 bases, with 24 bases between the two germline ends. The CDR3 protein is CASSSGAGFKRDSDTQYF. The CDR3 DNA reads TGTGCCAGCAGCTCGGGTGCCGGATTTAAACGGGACTCAGATACGCAGTATTTT.

This clonotype was observed at least ten times. The chain is built from TRBV7-2 and TRBJ2-7; 9 bases map to TRBD1. The CDR3 is made up of 14 amino acids. The germline gives CDR1 SGHTA, CDR2 FQGNSA. V shed 6 bases and J 3 bases; nucleotides not matched to a gene: 6. The CDR3 here is CASSSTGGSYEQYF. CDR3 in DNA: TGTGCCAGCAGTTCGACAGGGGGGAGCTACGAGCAGTACTTC.

The J gene is TRBJ2-3, the V gene TRBV6-4, with 8 nucleotides matching TRBD2. J was trimmed by 2 bases and V by 5 bases; bases with no gene match: 9. Looked up from germline, CDR1 is MRHNA and CDR2 is SNTAGT. This CDR3 has 16 residues. The CDR3, as DNA: TGTGCCAGCAGTTTAACTAGCGGAGATACCACAGATACGCAGTATTTT. Residues: CASSLTSGDTTDTQYF.

The chain has TRBV20-1 and TRBJ2-5; possibly TRBD2 for D (5 bases). The J call is doubtful: the DNA matches TRBJ2-7 better. Germline values: CDR1 DFQATT, CDR2 SNEGSKA (reference sequence). The CDR3 runs to 14 residues. CDR3 sequence reads: CSARETTPSYEQYF. The DNA of the CDR3 is TGCAGTGCTAGAGAGACTACCCCCTCCTACGAGCAGTACTTC.